This T cell receptor (beta chain) was profiled in a study of T cell changes during pregnancy in multiple sclerosis. Germline V lookup: CDR1 SGHRS, CDR2 YFSETQ. The V end lost 3 bases, the J end lost 13 bases, and 14 bases lay between the germline ends. The CDR3 sequence is 12 residues long. Measured with immunoSEQ multiplex PCR; TCRdb has only the in-frame clones, and not every one. The sample carries approximately 41,000 clones, roughly 91% recorded once. The V call is TRBV5-1, the J call TRBJ2-1, with D possibly TRBD1 on 6 matching bases. The source is a female donor with multiple sclerosis, enrolled in a pregnancy study. The material sequenced was PBMCs (not recorded whether the cells were cultured). CDR3 sequence (DNA): TGCGCCAGCAGCTCCGACAGGAACAGACAGTTCTTC. Translation gives CASSSDRNRQFF.